The entry below describes one TCR beta chain. Its matching antigen is unknown. The entry originates in a study of shared clonotypes between healthy human individuals. General study findings and limits: The four-donor shared clonotypes exceeded non-shared clonotypes in generation probability, with non-shared ones scoring lower.

The germline gives CDR1 SQVTM, CDR2 ANQGSEA. This CDR3 comprises 12 residues. V was shortened by 6 bases and J by 2 bases, with 9 bases between the two germline ends. Clones were read by immunoSEQ multiplex PCR, and TCRdb kept only the in-frame ones, dropping some. This sample has 950,000 to 1,300,000 clones; under 80% occur once, and the top ten carry 1.4% to 1.5%. This clonotype originated in a man aged 18 to 29 in good health. The sample comprised memory CD4+ T cells sorted from blood. The subset is: CD45RA-negative fraction. The J gene is TRBJ2-3, the V gene TRBV29-1; no reliable D call. The DNA for the CDR3 is TGCAGCGTGACGGTAGACACAGATACGCAGTATTTT. Translation: CSVTVDTDTQYF.